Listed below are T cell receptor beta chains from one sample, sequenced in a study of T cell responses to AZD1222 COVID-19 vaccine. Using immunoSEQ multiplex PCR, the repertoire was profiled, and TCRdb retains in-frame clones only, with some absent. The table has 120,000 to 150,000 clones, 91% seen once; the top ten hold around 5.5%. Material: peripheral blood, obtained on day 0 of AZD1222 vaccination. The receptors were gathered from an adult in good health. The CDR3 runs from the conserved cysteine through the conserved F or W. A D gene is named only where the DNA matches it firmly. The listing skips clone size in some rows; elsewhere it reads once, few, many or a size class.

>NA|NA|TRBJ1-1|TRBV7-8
CASSVKERNTEAFF
TGTGCCAGCAGCGTTAAGGAGCGGAACACTGAAGCTTTCTTT
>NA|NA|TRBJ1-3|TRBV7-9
CASSSPTVSSGNTIYF
TGTGCCAGCAGCTCGCCGACAGTGAGCTCTGGAAACACCATATATTTT
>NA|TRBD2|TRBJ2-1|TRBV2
CASTSRSGGVNEQFF
TGTGCCAGCACCTCACGTAGCGGGGGTGTAAATGAGCAGTTCTTC
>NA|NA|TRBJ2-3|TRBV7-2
CASSQDPGYTDTQYF
TGTGCCAGCAGCCAGGACCCGGGATACACAGATACGCAGTATTTT
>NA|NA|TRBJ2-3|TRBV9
CASSVTETGKGTDTQYF
TGTGCCAGCAGCGTCACGGAAACAGGGAAGGGCACAGATACGCAGTATTTT
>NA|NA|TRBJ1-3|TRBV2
CASRGGASGNTIYF
TGTGCCAGCAGGGGGGGGGCCTCTGGAAACACCATATATTTT
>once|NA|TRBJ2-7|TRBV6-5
CASTTGRTGAYEQYF
TGTGCCAGCACTACGGGGAGGACAGGTGCCTACGAGCAGTACTTC
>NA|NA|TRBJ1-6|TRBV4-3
CASSQDTRRNSPLHF
TGCGCCAGCAGCCAAGACACCCGACGTAATTCACCCCTCCACTTT
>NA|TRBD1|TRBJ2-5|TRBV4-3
CASSQGPDRVGETQYF
TGCGCCAGCAGCCAAGGCCCCGACAGGGTCGGAGAGACCCAGTACTTC
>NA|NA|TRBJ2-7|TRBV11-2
CASSLAGPRSYEQYF
TGTGCCAGCAGCTTAGCGGGACCCCGCTCCTACGAGCAGTACTTC
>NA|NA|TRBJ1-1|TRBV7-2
CASSFGPGTEAFF
TGTGCCAGCAGCTTCGGTCCGGGCACTGAAGCTTTCTTT
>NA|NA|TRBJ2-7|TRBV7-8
CASSLDRAREQYF
TGTGCCAGCAGCTTAGACAGGGCCCGGGAGCAGTACTTC
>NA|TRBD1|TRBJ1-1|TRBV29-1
CSVERTGLGTEAFF
TGCAGCGTTGAAAGGACAGGGCTGGGCACTGAAGCTTTCTTT
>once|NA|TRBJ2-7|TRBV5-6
CASSLDSLYEQYF
TGTGCCAGCAGCTTGGACAGCCTATACGAGCAGTACTTC
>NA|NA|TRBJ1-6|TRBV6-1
CASSEWGGKSPLHF
TGTGCCAGCAGTGAATGGGGAGGCAAATCACCCCTCCACTTT
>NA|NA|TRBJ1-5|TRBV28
CASRDVSNQPQHF
TGTGCCAGCAGGGACGTTAGCAATCAGCCCCAGCATTTT
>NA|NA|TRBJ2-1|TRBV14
CASSQISRTLVNEQFF
TGTGCCAGCAGCCAGATTAGCCGGACGCTGGTTAATGAGCAGTTCTTC
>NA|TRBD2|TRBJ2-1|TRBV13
CASSVGTSMYEQFF
TGTGCCAGCAGCGTCGGGACTAGCATGTATGAGCAGTTCTTC
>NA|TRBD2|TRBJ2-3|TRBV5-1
CASSPRIAGDGTDTQYF
TGCGCCAGCAGCCCAAGGATAGCGGGAGACGGCACAGATACGCAGTATTTT
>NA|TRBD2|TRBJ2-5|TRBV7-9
CASSPQGLSSVTQYF
TGTGCCAGCAGCCCCCAGGGACTATCCTCCGTGACCCAGTACTTC
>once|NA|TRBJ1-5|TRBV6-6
CASSYSGGWGHF
TGTGCCAGCAGTTACTCGGGCGGATGGGGGCATTTT
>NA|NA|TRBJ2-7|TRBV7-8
CASSLVSDEQYF
TGTGCCAGCAGCTTAGTATCCGACGAGCAGTACTTC
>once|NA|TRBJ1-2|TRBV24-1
CATSDRIWTRLTNYGYTF
TGTGCCACCAGTGACCGAATTTGGACACGACTGACTAACTATGGCTACACCTTC
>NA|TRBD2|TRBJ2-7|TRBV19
CASSIKSPGGTEQYF
TGTGCCAGTAGTATCAAGTCCCCCGGGGGGACGGAGCAGTACTTC
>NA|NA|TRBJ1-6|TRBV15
CATSRVASSYNSPLHF
TGTGCCACCAGCAGAGTCGCGAGCTCCTATAATTCACCCCTCCACTTT
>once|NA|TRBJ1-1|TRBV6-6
CASRAAIWTEAFF
TGTGCCAGCAGAGCAGCGATTTGGACTGAAGCTTTCTTT
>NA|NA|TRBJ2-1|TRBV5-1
CASSSILVGDEQFF
TGCGCCAGCAGCAGTATCCTTGTGGGCGATGAGCAGTTCTTC
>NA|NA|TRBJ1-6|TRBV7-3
CASSLTGGVGSPLHF
TGTGCCAGCAGCTTAACAGGGGGGGTAGGTTCACCCCTCCACTTT
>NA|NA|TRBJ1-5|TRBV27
CASRPLGGGQPQHF
TGTGCCAGCAGGCCCCTGGGGGGGGGTCAGCCCCAGCATTTT